This T cell receptor beta chain originates from a study of T-cell reconstitution after alpha-beta-depleted transplantation in children. Per the germline V gene, CDR1 is SEHNR and CDR2 is FQNEAQ (reference sequence). The CDR3 has 17 amino acids. Trimming took 0 bases from V and 2 from J, leaving 16 bases between them. Preparation of the TCRbeta library was carried out with unique molecular identifiers. TCRdb itself ran the PCR reads through MiXCR, one entry per CDR3 protein. The table has more than 450,000 distinct CDR3 sequences, about 18% seen once. The chain couples TRBV7-9 to TRBJ1-1, with a weak D call TRBD1 (5 bases). The source was PBMCs from the stem cell graft donor, collected from the stem cell graft. This sequence originates from a human donor who donated a stem cell graft to a child with acute lymphoblastic leukemia. The CDR3 sequence: CASSLAGFGDRNTEAFF. The DNA for the CDR3 is TGTGCCAGCAGCTTAGCAGGGTTCGGGGACCGTAACACTGAAGCTTTCTTT.